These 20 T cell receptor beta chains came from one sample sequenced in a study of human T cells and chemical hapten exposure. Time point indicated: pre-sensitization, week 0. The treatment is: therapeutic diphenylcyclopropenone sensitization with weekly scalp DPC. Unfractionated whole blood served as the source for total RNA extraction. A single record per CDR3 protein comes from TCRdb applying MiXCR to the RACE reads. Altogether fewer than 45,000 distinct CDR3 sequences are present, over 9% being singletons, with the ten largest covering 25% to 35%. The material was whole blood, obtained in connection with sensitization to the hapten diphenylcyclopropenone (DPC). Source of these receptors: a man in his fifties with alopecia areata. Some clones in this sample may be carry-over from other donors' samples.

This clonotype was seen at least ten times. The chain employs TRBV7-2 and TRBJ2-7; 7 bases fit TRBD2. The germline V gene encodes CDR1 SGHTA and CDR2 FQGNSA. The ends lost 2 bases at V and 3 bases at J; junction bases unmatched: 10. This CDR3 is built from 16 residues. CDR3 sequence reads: CASSLSAGVTFYEQYF. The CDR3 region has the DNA TGTGCCAGCAGCTTATCTGCGGGAGTAACCTTCTACGAGCAGTACTTC.

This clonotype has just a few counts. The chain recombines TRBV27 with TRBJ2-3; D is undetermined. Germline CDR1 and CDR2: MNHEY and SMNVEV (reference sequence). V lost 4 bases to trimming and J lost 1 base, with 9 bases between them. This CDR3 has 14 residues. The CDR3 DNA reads TGTGCCAGCAGTTCCCGACCCCGCACAGATACGCAGTATTTT. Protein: CASSSRPRTDTQYF.

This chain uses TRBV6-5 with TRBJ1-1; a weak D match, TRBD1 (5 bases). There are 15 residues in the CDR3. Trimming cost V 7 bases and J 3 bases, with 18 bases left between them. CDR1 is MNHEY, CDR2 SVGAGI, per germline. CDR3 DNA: TGTGCCAGCACCGGCAGGGCCCTGATGGACACTGAAGCTTTCTTT. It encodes CASTGRALMDTEAFF.

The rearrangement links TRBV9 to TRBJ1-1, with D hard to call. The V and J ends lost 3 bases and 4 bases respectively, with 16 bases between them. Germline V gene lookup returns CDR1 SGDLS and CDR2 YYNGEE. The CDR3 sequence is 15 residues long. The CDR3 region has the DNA TGTGCCAGCAGCGACCGCCCCGGAAAGGCCACTGAAGCTTTCTTT. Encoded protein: CASSDRPGKATEAFF. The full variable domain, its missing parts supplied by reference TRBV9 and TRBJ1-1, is DSGVTQTPKHLITATGQRVTLRCSPRSGDLSVYWYQQSLDQGLQFLIQYYNGEERAKGNILERFSAQQFPDLHSELNLSSLELGDSALYFCASSDRPGKATEAFFGQGTRLTVV.

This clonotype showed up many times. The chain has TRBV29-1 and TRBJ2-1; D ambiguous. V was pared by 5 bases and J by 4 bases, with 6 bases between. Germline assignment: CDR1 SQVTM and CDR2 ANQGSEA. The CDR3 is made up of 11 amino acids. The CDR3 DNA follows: TGCAGCGTTTCCAGATACAATGAGCAGTTCTTC. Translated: CSVSRYNEQFF.

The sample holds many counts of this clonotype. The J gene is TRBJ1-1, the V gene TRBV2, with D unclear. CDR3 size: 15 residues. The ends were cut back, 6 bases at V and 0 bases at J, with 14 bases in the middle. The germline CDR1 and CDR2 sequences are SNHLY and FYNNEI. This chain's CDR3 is CASRSEVLMNTEAFF. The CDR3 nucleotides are TGTGCCAGCAGGTCAGAGGTTTTAATGAACACTGAAGCTTTCTTT.

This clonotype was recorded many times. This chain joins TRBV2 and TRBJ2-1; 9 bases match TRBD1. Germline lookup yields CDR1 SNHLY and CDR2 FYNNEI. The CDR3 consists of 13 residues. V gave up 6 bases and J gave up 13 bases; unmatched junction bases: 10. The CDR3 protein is CASSPRTGVPQFF. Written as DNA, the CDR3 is TGTGCCAGCAGCCCGCGGACAGGGGTCCCACAGTTCTTC.

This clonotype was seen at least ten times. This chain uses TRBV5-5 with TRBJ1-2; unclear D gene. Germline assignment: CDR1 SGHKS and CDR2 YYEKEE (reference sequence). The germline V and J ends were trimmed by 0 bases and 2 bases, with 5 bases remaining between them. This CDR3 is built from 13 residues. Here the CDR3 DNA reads TGTGCCAGCAGCTTGGAGATCAACTATGGCTACACCTTC. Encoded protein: CASSLEINYGYTF. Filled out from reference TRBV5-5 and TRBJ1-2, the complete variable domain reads DAGVTQSPTHLIKTRGQQVTLRCSPISGHKSVSWYQQVLGQGPQFIFQYYEKEERGRGNFPDRFSARQFPNYSSELNVNALLLGDSALYLCASSLEINYGYTFGSGTRLTVV.

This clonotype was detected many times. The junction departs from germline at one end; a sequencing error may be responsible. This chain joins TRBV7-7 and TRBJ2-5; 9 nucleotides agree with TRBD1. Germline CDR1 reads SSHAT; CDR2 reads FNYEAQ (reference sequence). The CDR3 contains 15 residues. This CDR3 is CASSKDRGSQETQYF. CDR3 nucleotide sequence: TGTGCTAGCAGCAAGGACAGGGGATCACAAGAGACCCAGTACTTC.

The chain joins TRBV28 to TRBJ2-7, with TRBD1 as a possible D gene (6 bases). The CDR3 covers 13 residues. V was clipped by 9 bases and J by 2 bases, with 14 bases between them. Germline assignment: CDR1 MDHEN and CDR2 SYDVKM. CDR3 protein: CASSRGHTYEQYF. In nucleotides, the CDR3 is TGTGCCAGTTCAAGGGGACATACCTACGAGCAGTACTTC.

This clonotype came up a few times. The CDR3 DNA is TGTGCCAGCAGCCGAGGGACTAGCGGGAGAGTGGGGGTTGCCTACGAGCAGTACTTC. Residues: CASSRGTSGRVGVAYEQYF. This chain links TRBV28 with TRBJ2-7, with TRBD2 identical over 14 bases. CDR1 and CDR2 from the germline V gene are MDHEN and SYDVKM. The CDR3 has 19 amino acids. With 6 bases clipped from V and 2 bases from J, the junction kept 15 bases outside the gene matches.

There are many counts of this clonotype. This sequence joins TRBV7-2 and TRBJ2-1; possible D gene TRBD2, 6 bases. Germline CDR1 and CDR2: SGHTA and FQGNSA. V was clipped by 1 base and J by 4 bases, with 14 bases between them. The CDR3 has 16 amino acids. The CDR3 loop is CASSLVSYLAYNEQFF. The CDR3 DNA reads TGTGCCAGCAGCTTAGTTTCATACCTAGCGTACAATGAGCAGTTCTTC.

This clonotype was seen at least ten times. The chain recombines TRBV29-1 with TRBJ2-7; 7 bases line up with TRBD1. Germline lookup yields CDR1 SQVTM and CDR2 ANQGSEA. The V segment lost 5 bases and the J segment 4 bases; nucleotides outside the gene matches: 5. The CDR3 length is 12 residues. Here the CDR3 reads CSVRDSRYEQYF. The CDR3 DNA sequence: TGCAGCGTTCGGGACAGTAGATACGAGCAGTACTTC.

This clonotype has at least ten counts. CDR3 residues: CASSEGLVNYGYTF. The CDR3 nucleotides read TGTGCCAGCAGTGAAGGTCTGGTTAACTATGGCTACACCTTC. V gene TRBV6-1 combines with J gene TRBJ1-2; D call uncertain. Between the trimmed V and J ends, which lost 1 base and 1 base, there was a span of 7 bases. The CDR3 covers 14 residues. Germline V gene sequence: CDR1 MNHNS, CDR2 SASEGT.

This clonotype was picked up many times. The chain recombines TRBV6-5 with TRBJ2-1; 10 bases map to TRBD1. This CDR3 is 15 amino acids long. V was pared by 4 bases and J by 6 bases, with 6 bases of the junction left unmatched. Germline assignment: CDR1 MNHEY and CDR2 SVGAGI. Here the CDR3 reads CASSFRGTGVNEQFF. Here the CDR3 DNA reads TGTGCCAGCAGTTTCCGAGGGACAGGGGTCAATGAGCAGTTCTTC.

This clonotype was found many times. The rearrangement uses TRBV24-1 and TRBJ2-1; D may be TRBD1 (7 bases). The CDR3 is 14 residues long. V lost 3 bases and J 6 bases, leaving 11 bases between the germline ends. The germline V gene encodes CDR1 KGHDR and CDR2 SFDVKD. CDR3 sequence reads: CATSDGQGGNEQFF. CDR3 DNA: TGTGCCACCAGTGATGGGCAGGGGGGCAATGAGCAGTTCTTC.

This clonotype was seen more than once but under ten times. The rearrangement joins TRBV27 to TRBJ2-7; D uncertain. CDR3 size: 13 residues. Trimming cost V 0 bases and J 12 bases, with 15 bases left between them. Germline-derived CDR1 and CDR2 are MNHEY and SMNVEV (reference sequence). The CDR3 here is CASSLSSELGRYF. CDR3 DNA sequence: TGTGCCAGCAGTTTATCGTCCGAGCTGGGAAGGTACTTC.

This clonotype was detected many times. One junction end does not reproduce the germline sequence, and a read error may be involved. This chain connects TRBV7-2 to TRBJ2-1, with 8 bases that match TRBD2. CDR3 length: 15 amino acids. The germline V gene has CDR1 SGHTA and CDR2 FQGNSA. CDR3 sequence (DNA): TGTGCCAGCAGCATAGCCGGGACTAGGACCAATGAGCAGTTCTTC. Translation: CASSIAGTRTNEQFF. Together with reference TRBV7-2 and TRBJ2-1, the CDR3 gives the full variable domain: GAGVSQSPSNKVTEKGKDVELRCDPISGHTALYWYRQSLGQGLEFLIYFQGNSAPDKSGLPSDRFSAERTGGSVSTLTIQRTQQEDSAVYLCASSIAGTRTNEQFFGPGTRLTVL.

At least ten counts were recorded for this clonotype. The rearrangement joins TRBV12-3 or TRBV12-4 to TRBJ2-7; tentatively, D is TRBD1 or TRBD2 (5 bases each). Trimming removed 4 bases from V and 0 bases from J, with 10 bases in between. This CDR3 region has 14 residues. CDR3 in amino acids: CASSWGSASYEQYF. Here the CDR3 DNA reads TGTGCCAGCAGTTGGGGGAGTGCCTCCTACGAGCAGTACTTC.

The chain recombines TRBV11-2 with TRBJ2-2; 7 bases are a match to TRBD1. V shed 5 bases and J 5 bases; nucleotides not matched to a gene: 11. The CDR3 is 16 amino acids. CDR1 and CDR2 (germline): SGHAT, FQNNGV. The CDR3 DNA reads TGTGCCAGCAGCCGCGCCCAGGGACAGAGGACCGGGGAGCTGTTTTTT. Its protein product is CASSRAQGQRTGELFF.